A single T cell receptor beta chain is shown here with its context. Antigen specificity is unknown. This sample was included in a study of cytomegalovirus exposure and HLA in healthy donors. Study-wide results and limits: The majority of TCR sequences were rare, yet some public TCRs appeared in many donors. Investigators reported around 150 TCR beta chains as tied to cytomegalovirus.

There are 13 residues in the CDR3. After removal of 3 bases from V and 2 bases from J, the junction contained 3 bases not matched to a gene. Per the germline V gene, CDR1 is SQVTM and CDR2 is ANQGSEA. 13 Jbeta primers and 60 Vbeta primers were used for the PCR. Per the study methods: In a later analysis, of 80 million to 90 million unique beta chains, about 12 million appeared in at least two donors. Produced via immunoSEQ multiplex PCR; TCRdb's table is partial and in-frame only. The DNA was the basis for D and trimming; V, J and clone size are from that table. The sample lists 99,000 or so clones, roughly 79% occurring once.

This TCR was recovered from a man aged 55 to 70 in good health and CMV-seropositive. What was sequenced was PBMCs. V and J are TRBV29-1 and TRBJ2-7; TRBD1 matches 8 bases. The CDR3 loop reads CSVERTGTYEQYF. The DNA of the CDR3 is TGCAGCGTTGAGAGGACAGGGACCTACGAGCAGTACTTC.